This TCR beta chain was observed in a study of T cells after yellow fever vaccination. Study-wide context: Any fraction with a low cell number was prepared using SMART-Seq v4 Ultra Low Input. Study conclusions and caveats: Reappearance after the booster was observed for most primary-vaccination clones (around 96% CD4, more than 70% CD8).

TCRdb fed the 5' RACE reads into MiXCR, producing one record per CDR3 protein. The table records about 120,000 distinct CDR3 sequences, roughly 15% of them present only once. About this clonotype itself: The antigen is undetermined.

The germline V gene has CDR1 SGHTA and CDR2 FQGNSA. V was pared by 4 bases and J by 0 bases, with 14 bases between. The CDR3 length is 16 residues. The receptor's source is a man younger than 35 who received the YFV17D yellow fever vaccine. V and J are TRBV7-2 and TRBJ2-3; D remains ambiguous. This material consisted of CD8+ T cells sorted from PBMCs, taken 5 days after the yellow fever booster vaccination. Here the CDR3 reads CASSSHRSASTDTQYF. The CDR3 DNA sequence: TGTGCCAGCAGCTCCCATCGTAGTGCTAGCACAGATACGCAGTATTTT.